This TCR beta chain came from a study of blood T cell repertoires in COVID-19. Study context: Collection of acute and convalescent COVID-19 samples took place in the United States, Italy and Spain. PBMCs, B-cell-depleted T cells, or T cells provided the cDNA or gDNA that made up the material.

This clone appeared once. The CDR3 has 15 residues. V was trimmed by 4 bases and J by 1 base, leaving 13 bases between them. Germline V gene data show CDR1 as LGHNA and CDR2 as YNFKEQ. Per the original methods: Reference gene primer amplification gave estimated nucleated cell counts. Only in-frame clones appear in the TCRdb table, and some are missing; sequencing was by immunoSEQ multiplex PCR. D and trimming come from the DNA, and the V and J calls and clone size come from that table. The sample carries around 300,000 clones, 85% to 90% recorded once. The receptor was derived from a human donor in a cohort sampled during active COVID-19. This chain uses TRBV4-2 with TRBJ1-1, with D tentatively TRBD1 (6 bases). Sequencing was performed on peripheral blood. The chain's CDR3 is CASSPLDRQNTEAFF. The DNA for the CDR3 is TGTGCCAGCAGCCCCTTGGACAGACAGAACACTGAAGCTTTCTTT.